This passage covers 29 T cell receptor beta chains from one sample sequenced in a study of blood T cell repertoires in COVID-19. Assay: immunoSEQ multiplex PCR; the TCRdb copy retains only in-frame clones and omits some. The data show 190,000 or so clones, with 85% seen just once and around 0.93% held by the top ten. Source material: peripheral blood. These receptors were obtained from a man aged 60-69 years with COVID-19, enrolled during active disease.

The genes are TRBV25-1 and TRBJ2-3; 8 bases line up with TRBD2. The length of the CDR3 is 14 residues. Germline loops: CDR1 MGHDK, CDR2 SYGVNS. The V and J ends lost 5 bases and 5 bases, in that order; junction bases with no gene match: 6. CDR3 sequence (DNA): TGTGCCAGCAGTTCCTTTCTAGCGGGAGATACGCAGTATTTT. Its translation: CASSSFLAGDTQYF.

This chain connects TRBV6-1 to TRBJ2-1, with TRBD1 matching over 8 bases. Germline loops: CDR1 MNHNS, CDR2 SASEGT. V lost 3 bases, J lost 7 bases, and 5 bases stayed unmatched. This CDR3 is built from 14 residues. The CDR3 here is CASSEDRVRNEQFF. The CDR3 DNA follows: TGTGCCAGCAGTGAGGACAGGGTTCGGAATGAGCAGTTCTTC.

The chain employs TRBV7-8 and TRBJ1-2; maybe TRBD1 (6 bases). V lost 1 base to trimming and J lost 3 bases, with 21 bases between them. The CDR3 length is 18 residues. Per the germline V gene, CDR1 is SGHVS and CDR2 is FQNEAQ. DNA for the CDR3: TGTGCCAGCAGCTTAGGGAAACAGGGCGCGATTCACTACTATGGCTACACCTTC. Its translation: CASSLGKQGAIHYYGYTF.

The V gene is TRBV10-1, the J gene TRBJ1-5; a weak D match, TRBD1 (5 bases). CDR1 is WNHNN, CDR2 SYGVQD, per germline (reference sequence). This CDR3 is built from 13 residues. V lost 0 bases, J lost 10 bases, and 10 bases lay in between. This CDR3 is CASSESGRGPQHF. The CDR3 nucleotides are TGCGCCAGCAGTGAGTCGGGGAGGGGTCCCCAGCATTTT.

The chain recombines TRBV6-4 with TRBJ1-1, with a possible D match to TRBD1 (5 bases). Trimming shortened V by 0 bases and J by 5 bases, and 10 bases separated the two germline ends. Looked up from germline, CDR1 is MRHNA and CDR2 is SNTAGT. The CDR3 loop spans 14 amino acids. Here the CDR3 reads CASSDSSRATEAFF. The DNA for the CDR3 is TGTGCCAGCAGTGACTCGAGCAGGGCAACTGAAGCTTTCTTT.

The chain combines TRBV7-8 with TRBJ1-3, with unresolved D. The CDR3 has 13 residues. CDR1 and CDR2 (germline): SGHVS, FQNEAQ. The germline V and J ends were trimmed by 4 bases and 4 bases, with 8 bases remaining between them. The CDR3 nucleotides are TGTGCCAGCAGCTCGAGCTTGGGAAACACCATATATTTT. This sequence encodes CASSSSLGNTIYF.

The chain has TRBV24-1 and TRBJ2-5, with 9 bases matching TRBD1. The V gene's germline CDR1 is KGHDR and CDR2 SFDVKD. This CDR3 has 15 amino acids. Unmatched junction bases numbered 3, after V lost 4 bases and J lost 1 base. The CDR3 protein is CATSDTGQGQETQYF. In DNA form, the CDR3 reads TGTGCCACCAGTGACACGGGACAGGGCCAAGAGACCCAGTACTTC.

The rearrangement links TRBV29-1 to TRBJ2-1, with 8 bases that match TRBD1. Germline V gene sequence: CDR1 SQVTM, CDR2 ANQGSEA. With V trimmed by 5 bases and J by 15 bases, 9 bases remained unmatched. This CDR3 contains 11 residues. In DNA form, the CDR3 reads TGCAGCGTTACGACAGGGGTCTATCCGTTCTTC. The encoded protein is CSVTTGVYPFF.

The CDR3 region has the DNA TGCGCCAGCAGTGAGTCAGGACAGGCCAGGATGAACACTGAAGCTTTCTTT. The encoded protein is CASSESGQARMNTEAFF. This chain joins TRBV10-1 and TRBJ1-1; 7 nucleotides line up with TRBD1. V gave up 0 bases and J gave up 0 bases; unmatched junction bases: 7. The CDR3 sequence is 17 residues long. In germline, CDR1 is WNHNN, CDR2 SYGVQD (reference sequence).

The chain links TRBV2 to TRBJ1-1, with a tentative D call TRBD1 (6 bases). This CDR3 is built from 12 residues. The V end was cut by 9 bases, the J end by 3 bases, with 11 bases between. Looked up from germline, CDR1 is SNHLY and CDR2 is FYNNEI. This CDR3 reads CARSPGDTEAFF. CDR3 in DNA: TGTGCCAGAAGCCCAGGGGACACTGAAGCTTTCTTT. Together with reference TRBV2 and TRBJ1-1, the CDR3 gives the full variable domain: EPEVTQTPSHQVTQMGQEVILRCVPISNHLYFYWYRQILGQKVEFLVSFYNNEISEKSEIFDDQFSVERPDGSNFTLKIRSTKLEDSAMYFCARSPGDTEAFFGQGTRLTVV.

The chain recombines TRBV4-1 with TRBJ2-1, with 10 bases aligning to TRBD2. Per the germline V gene, CDR1 is MGHRA and CDR2 is YSYEKL. The ends lost 0 bases at V and 2 bases at J; junction bases unmatched: 4. The CDR3 is 17 residues long. CDR3 residues: CASSQEGLAEPYNEQFF. The CDR3 DNA follows: TGCGCCAGCAGCCAAGAAGGACTAGCGGAGCCCTACAATGAGCAGTTCTTC.

The chain links TRBV7-6 to TRBJ2-7, with 7 bases that match TRBD1. The germline gives CDR1 SGHVS, CDR2 FNYEAQ. The junction had 18 bases not matched to a gene; V was cut back by 5 bases and J by 2 bases. CDR3 length: 18 residues. The CDR3 DNA reads as TGTGCCAGCAGCACCGGGGACAGTCTGCTCAGCCTCCCCTACGAGCAGTACTTC. This translates into CASSTGDSLLSLPYEQYF. Supplemented by reference TRBV7-6 and TRBJ2-7, the full variable domain reads GAGVSQSPRYKVTKRGQDVALRCDPISGHVSLYWYRQALGQGPEFLTYFNYEAQQDKSGLPNDRFSAERPEGSISTLTIQRTEQRDSAMYRCASSTGDSLLSLPYEQYFGPGTRLTVT.

About this clone: Distinct nucleotide sequences in the sample also encode this CDR3. The CDR3 reads CAWSGGGGYTF. The CDR3 DNA sequence: TGTGCCTGGAGTGGAGGGGGCGGCTACACCTTC. The rearrangement uses TRBV30 and TRBJ1-2, with 7 bases lining up with TRBD1. The CDR3 is made up of 11 amino acids. Germline trimming cut 1 base from V and 8 bases from J; bases unmatched to any gene: 1. Germline V gene data show CDR1 as GTSNPN and CDR2 as SVGIG (reference sequence).

The gene calls are TRBV9 and TRBJ2-2; 8 bases fit TRBD1. The CDR3 covers 14 residues. Trimming took 7 bases from V and 9 from J; bases not matched to a gene: 11. Germline V CDR1 and CDR2: SGDLS, YYNGEE. CDR3 residues: CASSTGDRNRELFF. CDR3 DNA: TGTGCCAGCTCGACAGGGGACCGCAATCGGGAGCTGTTTTTT.

This chain joins TRBV2 and TRBJ2-1, with a weak D call TRBD2 (5 bases). CDR1 and CDR2 (germline): SNHLY, FYNNEI. CDR3 length: 15 residues. V was pared by 6 bases and J by 7 bases, with 19 bases between. The CDR3 loop is CASSRGSGAQNEQFF. CDR3 in DNA: TGTGCCAGCAGCCGAGGGAGCGGAGCTCAGAATGAGCAGTTCTTC. Full variable domain (missing parts from reference TRBV2 and TRBJ2-1): EPEVTQTPSHQVTQMGQEVILRCVPISNHLYFYWYRQILGQKVEFLVSFYNNEISEKSEIFDDQFSVERPDGSNFTLKIRSTKLEDSAMYFCASSRGSGAQNEQFFGPGTRLTVL.

The CDR3 DNA follows: TGTGCCAGCAGCTCGGGGACAGGGACAGATACGCAGTATTTT. As protein: CASSSGTGTDTQYF. The chain joins TRBV5-4 to TRBJ2-3, with 9 bases fitting TRBD1. This CDR3 comprises 14 residues. With V trimmed by 3 bases and J by 3 bases, 2 bases remained unmatched. From germline, CDR1 is SGHNT and CDR2 YYREEE (reference sequence). The full variable domain, its missing parts supplied by reference TRBV5-4 and TRBJ2-3, is ETGVTQSPTHLIKTRGQQVTLRCSSQSGHNTVSWYQQALGQGPQFIFQYYREEENGRGNFPPRFSGLQFPNYSSELNVNALELDDSALYLCASSSGTGTDTQYFGPGTRLTVL.

This clone has a handful of counts. The chain joins TRBV10-3 to TRBJ1-3; D gene unclear. CDR1 and CDR2 from the germline V gene are ENHRY and SYGVKD. CDR3 length: 15 amino acids. The V end was cut by 6 bases, the J end by 0 bases, with 12 bases between. The DNA for the CDR3 is TGTGCCATCAGCCCCGGACTCAACTCTGGAAACACCATATATTTT. Translation: CAISPGLNSGNTIYF.

This sequence joins TRBV3-1 (or the pseudogene TRBV3-2) and TRBJ1-1; tentative D call: TRBD1 (5 bases). This CDR3 is built from 13 residues. Germline lookup yields CDR1 LGHDT and CDR2 YNNKEL (reference sequence). V dropped 1 base and J dropped 5 bases, with 8 bases sitting between them. Written as DNA, the CDR3 is TGTGCCAGCAGCCAAGGCCGGGGGACTGAAGCTTTCTTT. Protein: CASSQGRGTEAFF.

This clone appeared a few times. CDR3 region: CASGTDGNTIYF. CDR3 DNA sequence: TGTGCCAGTGGGACAGACGGAAACACCATATATTTT. The gene calls are TRBV19 and TRBJ1-3; TRBD1 matches 7 bases. Germline V lookup: CDR1 LNHDA, CDR2 SQIVND (reference sequence). This CDR3 is 12 amino acids long. J was trimmed by 4 bases and V by 8 bases; bases with no gene match: 2.

This chain links TRBV11-2 with TRBJ1-2, with 7 bases aligning to TRBD1. The CDR3 is 14 amino acids. Trimming took 3 bases from V and 8 from J; bases not matched to a gene: 9. Looked up from germline, CDR1 is SGHAT and CDR2 is FQNNGV. The CDR3 DNA reads as TGTGCCAGCAGCTTTGGGACAGACACTAAAGGCTACACCTTC. Translating gives CASSFGTDTKGYTF.

This chain joins TRBV7-9 and TRBJ2-7; 7 nucleotides align to TRBD1. This CDR3 spans 16 amino acids. J was trimmed by 4 bases and V by 1 base; bases with no gene match: 10. Germline lookup yields CDR1 SEHNR and CDR2 FQNEAQ (reference sequence). In nucleotides, the CDR3 is TGTGCCAGCAGCTTAGATATGGACAGGAACTTTTACGAGCAGTACTTC. It specifies CASSLDMDRNFYEQYF. Full variable domain (rest looked up from reference TRBV7-9 and TRBJ2-7): DTGVSQNPRHKITKRGQNVTFRCDPISEHNRLYWYRQTLGQGPEFLTYFQNEAQLEKSRLLSDRFSAERPKGSFSTLEIQRTEQGDSAMYLCASSLDMDRNFYEQYFGPGTRLTVT.

The V gene is TRBV5-6, the J gene TRBJ1-5, with a possible D match to TRBD1 (5 bases). The CDR3 extends over 16 amino acids. V shed 1 base and J shed 6 bases, with 17 bases lying between them. Germline V CDR1 and CDR2: SGHDT, YYEEEE. CDR3 protein: CASSLNGRGALQPQHF. CDR3 DNA: TGTGCCAGCAGCTTGAATGGGAGGGGCGCGCTTCAGCCCCAGCATTTT.

This clone was seen only once. The V and J genes are TRBV30 and TRBJ2-3, with D possibly TRBD1 on 6 matching bases. Germline CDR1 is GTSNPN and CDR2 is SVGIG (reference sequence). The CDR3 consists of 14 residues. The V end was cut by 3 bases, the J end by 4 bases, with 14 bases between. The CDR3 loop reads CAWRGQGIPDTQYF. In nucleotides, the CDR3 is TGTGCCTGGAGAGGGCAGGGGATACCAGATACGCAGTATTTT.

The J gene is TRBJ1-4, the V gene TRBV5-1, with 10 nucleotides matching TRBD1. The CDR3 runs 15 residues. Losses at the gene ends were 4 bases for V and 5 bases for J; bases not matched to a gene: 5. Germline lookup yields CDR1 SGHRS and CDR2 YFSETQ. CDR3 residues: CASSLPTGGNEKLFF. The CDR3 coding sequence is TGCGCCAGCAGCCTTCCGACAGGGGGCAATGAAAAACTGTTTTTT.

The chain links TRBV7-2 to TRBJ2-3; tentatively, D is TRBD2 (6 bases). V was pared by 1 base and J by 0 bases, with 14 bases between. CDR3 length: 17 amino acids. Germline CDR1 is SGHTA and CDR2 is FQGNSA. Here the CDR3 reads CASSLEGGGTSTDTQYF. In nucleotides, the CDR3 is TGTGCCAGCAGCTTAGAAGGAGGCGGGACTAGCACAGATACGCAGTATTTT.

The chain links TRBV13 to TRBJ2-1; a weak D match, TRBD1 (5 bases). Per the germline V gene, CDR1 is PRHDT and CDR2 is FYEKMQ (reference sequence). Trimming pared 5 bases from V and 4 bases from J, leaving 15 bases between. This CDR3 region has 15 residues. In DNA, the CDR3 is TGTGCCAGCAGCATCCTGGACAATGGGTACAATGAGCAGTTCTTC. This encodes CASSILDNGYNEQFF.

This clone has a handful of counts. The rearrangement links TRBV7-2 to TRBJ2-7; weak D call: TRBD1 (6 bases). The CDR3 is 15 residues long. Germline V gene sequence: CDR1 SGHTA, CDR2 FQGNSA. The V and J ends lost 5 bases and 1 base respectively, with 15 bases between them. DNA for the CDR3: TGTGCCAGCAGCCCCAGGGGCCTAATGTCCTACGAGCAGTACTTC. Protein product: CASSPRGLMSYEQYF.

About this clone itself: The junction does not match germline at one end; this may be a read error. The CDR3 protein is CASSQDPTGRWTEAFF. Here the CDR3 DNA reads TGCGCCAGCAGCCAAGATCCCACAGGGCGGTGGACTGAAGCGTTCTTT. The chain couples TRBV4-3 to TRBJ1-1; D is perhaps TRBD1 (6 bases). The CDR3 sequence is 16 residues long. The germline V gene encodes CDR1 LGHNA and CDR2 YSLEER.

The chain has TRBV10-2 and TRBJ1-4, with TRBD1 matching 9 bases. V shed 8 bases, J shed 4 bases, and the junction held 2 bases outside the gene matches. The CDR3 sequence is 13 residues long. Germline V gene sequence: CDR1 WSHSY, CDR2 SAAADI. The CDR3 DNA reads as TGCGCCAGCGGGACAGGGCGTAATGAAAAACTGTTTTTT. Protein: CASGTGRNEKLFF.